The following is a T cell receptor beta chain sequence with its context. Its antigen is currently not known. Qualities for individual bases were not recorded, and no much larger clone is one base off. Germline trimming amounts to 4 bases on V and 4 bases on J, with 5 as the count of junction bases outside the gene matches. CDR1 and CDR2, per the germline V gene, are SGHNT and YENEEA. The CDR3 contains 16 residues, cysteine and phenylalanine counted. The read is trimmed to its CDR3 DNA, 48 bases read in frame from base 1. The cohort comprised several hundred healthy bone marrow donors. At the time of sampling, all cohort members were nominally healthy, though unrecorded immune exposures were likely present. The donor tested CMV seropositive and was one of the 289 seropositive cohort members. A peripheral blood sample was provided by each donor, and peripheral blood mononuclear cells were used for TCR beta sequencing. The Qiagen DNeasy Blood Extraction Kit was used to extract genomic DNA from the blood cell samples.

Preparation of the library involved the immunoSEQ multiplex PCR assay. For the multiplex PCR, a mixture combining 60 forward primers for TCR Vbeta segments and 13 reverse primers for TCR Jbeta segments was used. The CDR3 region of rearranged TCR beta genes was amplified from genomic DNA with a multiplex PCR assay. Amplified TCR beta libraries were sequenced as 87-base-pair reads on the Illumina HiSeq System. On the study's bioinformatics: A later analysis tallied 70 million to 100 million unique TCR beta chains across the 666 repertoires, and about 12 million of those chains were shared by two or more donors. Raw reads were error-corrected and collapsed into unique sequences by a nearest-neighbor algorithm in which closely related sequences were merged to remove PCR and sequencing errors. Alignment of CDR3 sequences to IMGT reference sequences was used to assign V, D and J gene segments. Each retained sequence needed at least a six-nucleotide match to both a V gene segment and a J gene segment. A rearrangement counted as productive if the CDR3 had no stop codons and remained in frame with V and J, and every other rearrangement counted as non-productive. Following IMGT convention, CDR3 was defined as the stretch from the second conserved V-encoded cysteine up to the conserved J-encoded phenylalanine. In an earlier analysis of 500 to 650 of the donors, sequences lacking an unambiguous match to a single V gene segment were excluded. An earlier analysis of several hundred of the donors classified V segments as functional when productive rearrangements were above 56.7% and as segregating when the standard deviation between donors was above 5%. A statistical classification framework was built to diagnose cytomegalovirus status from the catalog of TCR beta chain sequences. V and J gene assignment, in a later analysis, came from comparing TCR nucleotide sequences with IMGT/GENE-DB human TR gene sequences. The TCRdist pipeline was used in a later analysis to assign CDR3 sequences and most-parsimonious VDJ recombination scenarios. A later analysis defined each TCR beta chain by its CDR3 amino acid sequence plus V-gene family, and excluded reads lacking a unique V-gene family. In a later analysis, some 600 highly shared, low-generation-probability nucleotide sequences were removed to address suspected cross-contamination and a sequencing artifact. A later analysis calculated a clonal expansion index for each public chain from normalized within-repertoire ranks of inferred template counts. A later analysis computed generation probabilities with a VDJ recombination model fitted to out-of-frame rearrangements, and checked the results against IGoR. In a later analysis, TCR-TCR, TCR-HLA and TCR-CMV co-occurrence was scored with hypergeometric tests, and a repertoire-size bias correction was applied to TCR pairs. False discovery rates were estimated in a later analysis by permuting HLA or CMV assignments 20 times. In a later analysis, co-occurring TCRs were grouped using DBSCAN, with TCRdist sequence similarity added in when clustering inside HLA-allele-positive subsets. For co-occurrence clustering, repertoires with fewer than 30,000 or more than 120,000 public chains were excluded, along with a handful of repertoires with anomalous nucleotide sharing. TCRdb provides this immuneACCESS table in a form limited to in-frame rearrangements. Some clones are lacking; in checked studies, under half of them reflect an unresolved V gene, and why the rest are absent is not known. The V and J calls and clone size come from that table; D and trimming were worked out from the DNA. In this sample the table shows about 190,000 clones, approximately 81% of which occur a single time. Of the sample, 2.1% falls within the top ten clones.

This sample is drawn from a study of cytomegalovirus exposure and HLA in healthy donors (dated by TCRdb to the late 2010s). Looking at the study overall: An earlier analysis of around 600 of the donors reported approximately 270 Gb of sequence data and roughly 100 million unique TCR beta sequences from approximately 180 million T cells. An early release that covered several hundred HLA-typed donors contained around 300 gigabases of sequencing data and 75 million to 100 million unique TCR sequences. Of the roughly 400 genotyped donors, approximately 83% fell in the genetic ancestry cluster associated with self-reported Caucasian donors. The aim of the study was to test whether cataloging public T cell receptors could identify signatures of past pathogen exposure. The study used immunosequencing to profile the T cell repertoires of 600 to 850 subjects and linked those repertoires to cytomegalovirus serostatus. Along with the roughly 670-subject first cohort, a separate validation cohort of over a hundred different subjects was used. To predict cytomegalovirus infection status, the study brought together high-throughput TCR immunosequencing, statistical association of individual TCRs with disease status, and machine learning. A later analysis re-examined previously published TCR beta repertoires from just over 650 donors and added high-resolution HLA genotyping to investigate patterns of TCR occurrence. Rather than drawing on any new phenotypic data, the later analysis identified candidate immune exposures from TCR beta sequences and the way those sequences occurred across donors. An earlier analysis of 587 of the donors used high-throughput TCR beta sequencing to judge whether each TCR beta V gene segment behaved as functional or pseudogenic. Donor age, sex, ethnicity and CMV serostatus were compiled together with the repertoire data. In a later genetic analysis, genome-wide SNP genotypes for about three fifths of the roughly 670 donors were used, and that subset was treated as a discovery cohort. All discovery cohort repertoires had been generated on a single sequencing platform. HLA typing included class I and class II loci at four-digit resolution. The number of typed donors differed by locus: about 620-630 for A, B, C, DRB1 and DQB1; 522 for DQA1; 606 for DPA1; and some 430 for DPB1. A few DR-DQ haplotypes were treated as single units for association and clustering because of strong linkage in the cohort. Among around 400 genotyped donors of the cohort, an average of approximately 200,000 unique TCR beta nucleotide sequences was sequenced per donor, of which 15% to 20% were non-productive.

On the study overall, not on this receptor specifically: Because counts were too low, roughly 17 rarely observed V segments, including chromosome 9 orphons, were left out of the earlier analysis of roughly 600 of the donors. A further reported finding was that TCR beta sequences accurately predicted the HLA-A and HLA-B alleles for most subjects in the first cohort. In a later genetic analysis, a missense DCLRE1C variant was associated with V-gene and J-gene trimming of TCR beta chains, and the association was replicated in an independent cohort. In an earlier analysis of over 550 of the donors, most TCR beta V segments were observed in productive rearrangements about 90% or about 30% of the time, broadly matching IMGT annotations. When HLA alleles, especially DR and DQ, strongly co-occurred, TCR associations were difficult to assign to individual alleles. A later analysis found that TCR association rates varied across HLA loci, with DRB1 alleles showing the most associated TCRs and HLA-C alleles the fewest. Several of the top co-occurrence clusters appeared to be linked to parvovirus B19, influenza, CMV and Epstein-Barr virus, according to a later analysis. Correlated functional status among segregating V segments might reflect linkage disequilibrium, but an unknown experimental factor could not be ruled out. The study gave a list of about 150 TCR beta chains associated with cytomegalovirus. The authors suggested that the approach could potentially be generalized to other disease states and immunological phenotypes. Roughly uniform sequencing depth across donors was assumed in presence/absence analyses, although this assumption may not hold. In this cohort, only TCR beta chains were sequenced, and detectable features were limited by the absence of alpha or paired-chain data. While some public TCRs were present in many individuals, most TCR sequences turned up only very rarely across donors. Because HLA typing was missing for some donors at each locus, association tests included only the typed subset. The 87-base-pair reads could not distinguish some IMGT-functional V segments, including TRBV6-2 and TRBV6-3, so those segments were excluded. A later analysis found that most CMV-associated TCR beta chains appeared HLA-restricted, with HLA associations seemingly driven largely by CMV exposure. In a later analysis, HLA-associated TCR beta chains showed more clonal expansion and lower generation probabilities than non-associated chains that were equally common. Compared with the approximately 720-donor mean, donors in an Asian-associated ancestry cluster had fewer N-insertions in productive TCRs, according to a later genetic analysis. At a false discovery rate of 0.05, a later analysis linked around 15,000 TCR beta sequences to specific HLA alleles. In both the original and validation cohorts, the classifier was reported to diagnose cytomegalovirus status with high specificity and sensitivity. For the cohort, immune exposure information was limited to CMV serostatus. The sequencing pipeline was judged likely to have produced a cluster of highly shared sequence variants as a technical artifact. A few of the identified cytomegalovirus-associated TCR beta chains were confirmed in vitro to be specific for cytomegalovirus antigens.

The source material was PBMCs. The clonotype comes from a woman aged 18 to 35 in good health and CMV-seropositive. Recombination connected TRBV11-3 to TRBJ2-5, with 14 bases matching TRBD2. The DNA is TGTGCCAGCAGCTCGGGACTAGCGGGGGTGGCAGAGACCCAGTACTTC. Its translation reads: CASSSGLAGVAETQYF.